This T cell receptor (beta chain) was obtained from a study of CD8+CD57+ T cells in acquired aplastic anemia. Looking at the study overall: Roughly 3.1 ug was the average amount of DNA from sorted CD4+ and CD8+ cells.

General study points: Patients and controls shared 25 to 35 CD8+ CDR3 sequences, which appeared highly expressed in patients and within their immunodominant clones.

Concerning this clonotype: Its cognate antigen is unknown. A much larger clone lies one base from this, so it may be a read error.

For CDR3 and TCR beta VDJ profiling, genomic DNA was the template used. MiXCR, applied by TCRdb to the reads, yields one record per CDR3 protein. The table has approximately 220,000 distinct CDR3 sequences, 45% to 50% seen once. The CDR3 length is 15 residues. Germline values: CDR1 SGHTA, CDR2 FQGTGA. With V trimmed by 3 bases and J by 5 bases, 5 bases remained unmatched. Sequencing involved patients with CD8+CD57+ cell expansion previously shown by flow cytometry. Severe acquired aplastic anemia was present in all patients. Sequenced material: sorted CD4+, CD8+, or CD8+CD57+ T cells (not recorded which) from PBMCs. The source of this sequence is a human donor with aplastic anemia. The genes are TRBV7-3 and TRBJ1-2; TRBD1 matches 11 bases. As DNA, the CDR3 is TGTGCCAGCAGCTTCCGGGACAGGGGGTTTTATGGCTACACCTTC. Encoded protein: CASSFRDRGFYGYTF.